This T cell receptor beta chain was captured by sequencing in a study of blood T cell repertoires in COVID-19. This clone was counted once. The germline V gene has CDR1 SGHNT and CDR2 YYREEE (reference sequence). This CDR3 has 13 residues. Trimming took 4 bases from V and 10 from J; bases not matched to a gene: 8. Donors in Cohort 3 counted as recovered after two negative PCRs, clearance, or symptom resolution. The assay was immunoSEQ multiplex PCR, and TCRdb's table has in-frame clones only and misses some. The top ten hold roughly 2.2% of the sample, which has hundreds of thousands of clones, approximately 85% seen once.

The chain links TRBV5-4 to TRBJ2-1, with 7 bases fitting TRBD2. The receptor was isolated from a man younger than 45 who had recovered from COVID-19. The sequenced sample consisted of PBMCs or T cells enriched from blood (not recorded which). CDR3 amino acids: CASSQPGGDEQFF. In DNA form, the CDR3 reads TGTGCCAGCAGCCAACCGGGGGGAGACGAGCAGTTCTTC. The full variable domain, with the rest looked up from reference TRBV5-4 and TRBJ2-1, is ETGVTQSPTHLIKTRGQQVTLRCSSQSGHNTVSWYQQALGQGPQFIFQYYREEENGRGNFPPRFSGLQFPNYSSELNVNALELDDSALYLCASSQPGGDEQFFGPGTRLTVL.